A selection of T cell receptor beta chains follows, all from one sample in a study of T cell changes during pregnancy in multiple sclerosis. Some clones are missing from TCRdb's copy, which holds only in-frame ones; the method was immunoSEQ multiplex PCR. The repertoire includes about 46,000 clones, 85% to 95% of them detected once, and 3.9% sits in the top ten. Sequencing used CD8+ T cells from peripheral blood mononuclear cells, obtained after pregnancy. Receptors were obtained from a female donor with multiple sclerosis, enrolled in a pregnancy study. CDR3s include the opening cysteine and the closing phenylalanine or tryptophan. D genes are given only for firm matches. The size of a clone is reported for some rows only, either as once, few or many, or as a class for expanded clones.

j_call,d_call,clone_size,v_call,cdr3_nt,cdr3_aa
TRBJ2-3,.,once,TRBV28,TGTGCCAGCAGTTCCGAGCGGAGCACAGATACGCAGTATTTT,CASSSERSTDTQYF
TRBJ2-3,TRBD1,.,TRBV7-9,TGTGCCAGCAGCCAAGGGCAGGGGGCTGTAAATACGCAGTATTTT,CASSQGQGAVNTQYF
TRBJ1-2,TRBD1,.,TRBV27,TGTGCCAGCAGTTTATCCGGCCGGGACAGGGCTAACTATGGCTACACCTTC,CASSLSGRDRANYGYTF
TRBJ1-1,.,.,TRBV5-5,TGTGCCAGCAGCCAAGATTTTTCGGGGGGGAACACTGAAGCTTTCTTT,CASSQDFSGGNTEAFF
TRBJ1-1,.,.,TRBV5-5,TGTGCCAGCAGCTTGGTCAGGGCGAACACTGAAGCTTTCTTT,CASSLVRANTEAFF
TRBJ2-5,TRBD2,.,TRBV4-3,TGCGCCAGCAGCCAAGATGTAGTACTAGCGGGGAACCAAGAGACCCAGTACTTC,CASSQDVVLAGNQETQYF
TRBJ1-3,TRBD1,.,TRBV15,TGTGCCACCAGCCGGGACAGGGCCTCTGGAAACACCATATATTTT,CATSRDRASGNTIYF
TRBJ2-1,.,.,TRBV10-3,TGTGCCATCAGTCTCGGGTATGAGCAGTTCTTC,CAISLGYEQFF
TRBJ2-1,TRBD1,.,TRBV13,TGTGCCAGCAATGGACAGGGCTCCTACAATGAGCAGTTCTTC,CASNGQGSYNEQFF
TRBJ2-7,TRBD1,.,TRBV6-1,TGTGCCAGCAGTGCCGACAGGGGGGCCTACGAGCAGTACTTC,CASSADRGAYEQYF
TRBJ1-2,.,.,TRBV6-5,TGTGCCAGCAGTTACGGGGGGGCGTCTAACTATGGCTACACCTTC,CASSYGGASNYGYTF
TRBJ2-1,.,.,TRBV7-2,TGTGCCAGCAGCCTTTCCGAGTACCTTGAGCAGTTCTTC,CASSLSEYLEQFF
TRBJ2-1,.,.,TRBV7-9,TGTGCCAGCAGCCCTGGAGCCCTCTACAATGAGCAGTTCTTC,CASSPGALYNEQFF
TRBJ2-7,TRBD1,.,TRBV5-4,TGTGCCAGCAGCTTAGGACAGGGGGCTCTCGAGCAGTACTTC,CASSLGQGALEQYF
TRBJ2-2,TRBD1,.,TRBV10-3,TGTGCCACTGCCGGGACAGAGGGGCTGGCCGGGGAGCTGTTTTTT,CATAGTEGLAGELFF
TRBJ2-4,.,.,TRBV7-9,TGTGCCAGCAGCGCAGGGGTAGCCAAAAACATTCAGTACTTC,CASSAGVAKNIQYF
TRBJ2-7,TRBD1,.,TRBV11-1,TGTGCCAGCAGCTCCGGACAGGGCTACGAGCAGTACTTC,CASSSGQGYEQYF
TRBJ2-3,TRBD2,.,TRBV5-5,TGTGCCAGCAGCCCCCGCAGCGGGGGGGCGGGAGATACGCAGTATTTT,CASSPRSGGAGDTQYF
TRBJ2-2,TRBD1,.,TRBV11-2,TGTGCCAGCAGCCCAGGACAGGGGTCCACCGGGGAGCTGTTTTTT,CASSPGQGSTGELFF
TRBJ2-5,TRBD2,once,TRBV5-4,TGTGCCAGCAGCTCCCTGACTAGCATGGAGACCCAGTACTTC,CASSSLTSMETQYF
TRBJ2-3,.,.,TRBV5-4,TGTGCCAGCAGCTTGATCGAGGCGAGCACAGATACGCAGTATTTT,CASSLIEASTDTQYF
TRBJ2-7,TRBD2,.,TRBV5-8,TGTGCCAGCAGCGATGGACTAGCGGGGGAAGGGTACTTC,CASSDGLAGEGYF